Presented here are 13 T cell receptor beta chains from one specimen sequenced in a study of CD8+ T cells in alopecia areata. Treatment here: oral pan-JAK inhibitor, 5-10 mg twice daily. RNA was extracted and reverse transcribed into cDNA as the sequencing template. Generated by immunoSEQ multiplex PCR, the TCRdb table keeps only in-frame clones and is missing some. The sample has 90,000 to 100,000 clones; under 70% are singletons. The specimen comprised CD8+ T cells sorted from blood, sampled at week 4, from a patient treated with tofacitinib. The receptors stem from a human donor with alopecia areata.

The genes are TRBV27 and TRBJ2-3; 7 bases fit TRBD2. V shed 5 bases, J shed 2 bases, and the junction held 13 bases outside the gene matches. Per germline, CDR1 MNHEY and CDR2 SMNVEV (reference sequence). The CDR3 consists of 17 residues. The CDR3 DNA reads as TGTGCCAGCAGTGGGCCCTATGGGCTAGCGGACACAGATACGCAGTATTTT. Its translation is CASSGPYGLADTDTQYF.

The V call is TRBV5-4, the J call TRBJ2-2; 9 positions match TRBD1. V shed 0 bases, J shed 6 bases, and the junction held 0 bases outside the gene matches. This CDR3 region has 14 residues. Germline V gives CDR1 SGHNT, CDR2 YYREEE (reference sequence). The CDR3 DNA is TGTGCCAGCAGCTTGGGACAGGGGGCCGGGGAGCTGTTTTTT. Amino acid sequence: CASSLGQGAGELFF.

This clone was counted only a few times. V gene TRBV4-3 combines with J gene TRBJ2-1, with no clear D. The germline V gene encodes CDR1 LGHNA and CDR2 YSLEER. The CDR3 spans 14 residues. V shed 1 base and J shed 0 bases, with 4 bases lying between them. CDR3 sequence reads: CASSQGASYNEQFF. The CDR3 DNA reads TGCGCCAGCAGCCAAGGGGCCTCCTACAATGAGCAGTTCTTC.

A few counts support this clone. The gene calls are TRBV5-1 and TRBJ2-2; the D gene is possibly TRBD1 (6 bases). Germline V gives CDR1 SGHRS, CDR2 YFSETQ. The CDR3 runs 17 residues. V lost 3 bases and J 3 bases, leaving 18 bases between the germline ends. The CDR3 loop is CASSYTGYPDHTGELFF. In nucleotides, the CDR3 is TGCGCCAGCAGCTATACAGGGTACCCCGATCACACCGGGGAGCTGTTTTTT.

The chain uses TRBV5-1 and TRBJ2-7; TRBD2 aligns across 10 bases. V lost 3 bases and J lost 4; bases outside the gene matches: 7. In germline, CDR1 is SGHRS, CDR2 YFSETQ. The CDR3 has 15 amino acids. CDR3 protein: CASSSGTSVGYEQYF. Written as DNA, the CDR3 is TGCGCCAGCAGCTCGGGGACTAGCGTCGGATACGAGCAGTACTTC.

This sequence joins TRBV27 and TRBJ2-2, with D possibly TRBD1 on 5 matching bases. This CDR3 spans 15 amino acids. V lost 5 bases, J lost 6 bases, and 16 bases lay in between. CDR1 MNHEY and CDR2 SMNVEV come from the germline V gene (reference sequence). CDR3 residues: CASSPAGNRAGELFF. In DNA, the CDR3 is TGTGCCAGCAGTCCAGCAGGGAATCGGGCCGGGGAGCTGTTTTTT.

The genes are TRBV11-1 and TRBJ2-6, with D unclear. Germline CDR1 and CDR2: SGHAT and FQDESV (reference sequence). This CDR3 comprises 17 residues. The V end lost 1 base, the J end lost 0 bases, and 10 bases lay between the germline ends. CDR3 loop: CASSLDGMSSGANVLTF. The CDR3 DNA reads TGTGCCAGCAGCTTAGATGGGATGAGCTCTGGGGCCAACGTCCTGACTTTC.

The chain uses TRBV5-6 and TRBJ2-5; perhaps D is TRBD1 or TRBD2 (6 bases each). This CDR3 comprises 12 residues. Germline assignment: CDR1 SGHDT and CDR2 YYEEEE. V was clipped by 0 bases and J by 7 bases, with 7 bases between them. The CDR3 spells CASSLEGGTQYF. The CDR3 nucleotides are TGTGCCAGCAGCTTGGAGGGGGGGACCCAGTACTTC.

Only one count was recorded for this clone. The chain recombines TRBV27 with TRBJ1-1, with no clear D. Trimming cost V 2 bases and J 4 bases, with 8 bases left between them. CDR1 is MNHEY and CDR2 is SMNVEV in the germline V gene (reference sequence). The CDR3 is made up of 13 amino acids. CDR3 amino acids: CASSLGGSTEAFF. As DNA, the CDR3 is TGTGCCAGCAGTTTAGGTGGAAGCACTGAAGCTTTCTTT.

This chain's CDR3 is CASSYGLAPNEQYF. CDR3 DNA: TGTGCCAGCAGTTACGGACTAGCGCCGAACGAGCAGTACTTC. The chain carries TRBV6-5 and TRBJ2-7, with 9 bases identical to TRBD2. The J segment lost 5 bases and the V segment lost 2 bases, leaving 4 bases of the junction unmatched. The germline V gene encodes CDR1 MNHEY and CDR2 SVGAGI. This CDR3 spans 14 amino acids.

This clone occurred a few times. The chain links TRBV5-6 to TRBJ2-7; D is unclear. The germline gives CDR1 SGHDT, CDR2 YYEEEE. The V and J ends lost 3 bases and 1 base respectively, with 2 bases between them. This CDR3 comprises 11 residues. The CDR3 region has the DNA TGTGCCAGCAGCTCGTCCTACGAGCAGTACTTC. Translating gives CASSSSYEQYF.

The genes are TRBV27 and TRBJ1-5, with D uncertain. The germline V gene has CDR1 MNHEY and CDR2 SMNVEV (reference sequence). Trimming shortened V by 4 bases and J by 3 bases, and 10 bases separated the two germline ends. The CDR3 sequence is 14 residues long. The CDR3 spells CASSSGVSNQPQHF. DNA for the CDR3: TGTGCCAGCAGTTCCGGGGTCTCCAATCAGCCCCAGCATTTT.

Here the CDR3 DNA reads TGCGCCAGCAGCCGAAACGGACAGTCTAATCAGCCCCAGCATTTT. Protein: CASSRNGQSNQPQHF. V is TRBV5-1 and J is TRBJ1-5, with D maybe TRBD1 (6 bases). Germline assignment: CDR1 SGHRS and CDR2 YFSETQ. This CDR3 comprises 15 residues. Between the trimmed V and J ends, which lost 4 bases and 4 bases, there was a span of 15 bases.